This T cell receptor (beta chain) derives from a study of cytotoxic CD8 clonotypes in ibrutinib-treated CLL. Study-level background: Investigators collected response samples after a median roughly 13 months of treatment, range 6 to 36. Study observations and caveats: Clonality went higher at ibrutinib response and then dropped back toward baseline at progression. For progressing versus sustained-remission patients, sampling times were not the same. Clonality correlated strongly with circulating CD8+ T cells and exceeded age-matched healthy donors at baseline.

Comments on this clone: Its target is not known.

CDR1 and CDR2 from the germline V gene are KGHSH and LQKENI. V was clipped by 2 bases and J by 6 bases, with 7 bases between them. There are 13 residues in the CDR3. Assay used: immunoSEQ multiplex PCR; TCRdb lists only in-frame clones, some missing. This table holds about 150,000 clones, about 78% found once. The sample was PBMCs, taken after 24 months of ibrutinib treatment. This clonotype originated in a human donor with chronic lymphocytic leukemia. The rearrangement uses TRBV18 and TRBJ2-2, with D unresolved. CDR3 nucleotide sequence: TGTGCCAGCTCACCAGTCCGTCCCGGGGAGCTGTTTTTT. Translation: CASSPVRPGELFF. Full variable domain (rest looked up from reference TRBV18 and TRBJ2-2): NAGVMQNPRHLVRRRGQEARLRCSPMKGHSHVYWYRQLPEEGLKFMVYLQKENIIDESGMPKERFSAEFPKEGPSILRIQQVVRGDSAAYFCASSPVRPGELFFGEGSRLTVL.